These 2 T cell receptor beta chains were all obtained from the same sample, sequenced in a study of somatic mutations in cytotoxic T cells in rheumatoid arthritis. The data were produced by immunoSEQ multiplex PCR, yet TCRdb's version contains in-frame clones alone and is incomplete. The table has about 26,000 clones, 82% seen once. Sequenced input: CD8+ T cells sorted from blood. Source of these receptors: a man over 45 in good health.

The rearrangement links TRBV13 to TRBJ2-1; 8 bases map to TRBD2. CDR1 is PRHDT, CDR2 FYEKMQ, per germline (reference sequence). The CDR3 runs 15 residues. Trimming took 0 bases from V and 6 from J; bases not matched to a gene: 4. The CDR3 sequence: CASSLGAAGVNEQFF. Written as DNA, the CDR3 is TGTGCCAGCAGCTTAGGCGCAGCGGGAGTCAATGAGCAGTTCTTC.

The CDR3 sequence: CASSSKTSGSRDTQYF. CDR3 in DNA: TGTGCCAGCAGCTCAAAGACTAGCGGGAGTAGAGATACGCAGTATTTT. The rearrangement uses TRBV7-9 and TRBJ2-3; 12 bases map to TRBD2. V shed 4 bases, J shed 5 bases, and the junction held 7 bases outside the gene matches. The CDR3 is 16 amino acids. The V gene's germline CDR1 is SEHNR and CDR2 FQNEAQ (reference sequence).